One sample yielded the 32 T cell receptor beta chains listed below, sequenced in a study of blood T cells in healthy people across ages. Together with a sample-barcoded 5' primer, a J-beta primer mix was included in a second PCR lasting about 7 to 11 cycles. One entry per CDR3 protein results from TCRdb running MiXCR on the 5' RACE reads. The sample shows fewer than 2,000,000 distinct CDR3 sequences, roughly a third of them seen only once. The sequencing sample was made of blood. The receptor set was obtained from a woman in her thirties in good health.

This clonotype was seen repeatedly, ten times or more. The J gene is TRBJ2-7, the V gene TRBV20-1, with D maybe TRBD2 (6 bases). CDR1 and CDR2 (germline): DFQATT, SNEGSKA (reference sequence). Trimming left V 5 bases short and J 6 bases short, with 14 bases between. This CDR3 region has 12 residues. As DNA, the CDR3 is TGCAGTGCTCGGGGACTTGTGGGCGAGCAGTACTTC. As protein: CSARGLVGEQYF.

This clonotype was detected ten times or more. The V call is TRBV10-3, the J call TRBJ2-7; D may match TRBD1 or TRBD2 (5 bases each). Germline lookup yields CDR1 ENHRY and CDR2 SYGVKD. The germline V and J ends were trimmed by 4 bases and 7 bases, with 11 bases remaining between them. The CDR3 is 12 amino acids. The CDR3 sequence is CAISGRGVEQYF. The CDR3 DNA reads TGTGCCATCAGTGGGAGAGGGGTAGAGCAGTACTTC.

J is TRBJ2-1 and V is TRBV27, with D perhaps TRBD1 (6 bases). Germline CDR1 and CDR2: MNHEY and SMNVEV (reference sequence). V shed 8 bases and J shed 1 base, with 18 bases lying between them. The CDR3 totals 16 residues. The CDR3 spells CASGNVAGASYNEQFF. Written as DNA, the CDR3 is TGTGCCAGCGGTAACGTGGCAGGGGCGTCCTACAATGAGCAGTTCTTC.

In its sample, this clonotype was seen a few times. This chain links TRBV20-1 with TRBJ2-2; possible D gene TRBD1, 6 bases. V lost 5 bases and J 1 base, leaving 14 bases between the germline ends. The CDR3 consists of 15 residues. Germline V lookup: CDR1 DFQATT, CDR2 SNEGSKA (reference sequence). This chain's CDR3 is CSAPQGSGNTGELFF. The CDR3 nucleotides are TGCAGTGCTCCACAGGGTTCGGGGAACACCGGGGAGCTGTTTTTT.

CDR3 in amino acids: CSASQTGSSYNEQFF. As DNA, the CDR3 is TGCAGTGCCTCCCAGACTGGGAGCTCCTACAATGAGCAGTTCTTC. The chain couples TRBV20-1 to TRBJ2-1; TRBD2 might be the D (5 bases). CDR3 length: 15 residues. Deletions cut 6 bases from V and 0 bases from J, with 15 bases between. Germline values: CDR1 DFQATT, CDR2 SNEGSKA (reference sequence).

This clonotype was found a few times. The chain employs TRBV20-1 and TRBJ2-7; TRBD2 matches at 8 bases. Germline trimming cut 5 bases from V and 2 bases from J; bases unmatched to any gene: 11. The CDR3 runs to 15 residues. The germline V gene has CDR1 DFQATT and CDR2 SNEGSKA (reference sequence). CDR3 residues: CSAPRGLAGAYEQYF. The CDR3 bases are TGCAGTGCTCCCAGGGGTCTAGCGGGCGCCTACGAGCAGTACTTC.

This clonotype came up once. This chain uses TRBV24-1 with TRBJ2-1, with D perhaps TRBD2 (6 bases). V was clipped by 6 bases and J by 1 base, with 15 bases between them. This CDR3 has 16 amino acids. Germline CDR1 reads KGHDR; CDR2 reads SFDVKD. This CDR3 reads CATSTSLGRSYNEQFF. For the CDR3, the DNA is TGTGCCACCAGTACGAGTCTCGGGAGATCCTACAATGAGCAGTTCTTC.

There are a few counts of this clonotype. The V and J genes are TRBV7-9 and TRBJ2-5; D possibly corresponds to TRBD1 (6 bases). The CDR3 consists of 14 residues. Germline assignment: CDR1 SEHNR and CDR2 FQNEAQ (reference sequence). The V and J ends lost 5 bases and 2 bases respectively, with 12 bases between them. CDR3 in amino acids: CASSMGHRQETQYF. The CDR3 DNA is TGTGCCAGCAGCATGGGACACAGACAAGAGACCCAGTACTTC.

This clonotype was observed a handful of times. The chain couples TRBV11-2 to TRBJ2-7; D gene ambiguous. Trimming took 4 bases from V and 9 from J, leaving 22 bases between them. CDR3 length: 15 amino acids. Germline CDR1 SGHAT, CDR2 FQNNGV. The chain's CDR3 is CASSSPRSLFSGQYF. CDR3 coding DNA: TGTGCCAGCAGCTCCCCAAGAAGCTTGTTCTCTGGGCAGTACTTC.

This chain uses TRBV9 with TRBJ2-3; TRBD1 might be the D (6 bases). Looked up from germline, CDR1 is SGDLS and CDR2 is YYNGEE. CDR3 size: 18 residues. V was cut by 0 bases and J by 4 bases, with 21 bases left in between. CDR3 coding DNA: TGTGCCAGCAGCGTAGGATTTAGAGGGGACAAAAGACCAGATACGCAGTATTTT. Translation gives CASSVGFRGDKRPDTQYF.

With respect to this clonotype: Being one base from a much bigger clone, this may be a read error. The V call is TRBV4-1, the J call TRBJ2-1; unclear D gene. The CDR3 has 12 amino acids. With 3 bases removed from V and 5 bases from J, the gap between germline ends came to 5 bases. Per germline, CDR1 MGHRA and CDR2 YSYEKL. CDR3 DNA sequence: TGCGCCAGCAGCCACCGGGACAATGAGCAGTTCTTC. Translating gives CASSHRDNEQFF.

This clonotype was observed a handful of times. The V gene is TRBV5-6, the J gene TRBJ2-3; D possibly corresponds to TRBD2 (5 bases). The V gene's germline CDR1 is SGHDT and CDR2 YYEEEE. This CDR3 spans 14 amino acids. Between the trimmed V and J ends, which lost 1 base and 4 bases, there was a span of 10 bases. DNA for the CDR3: TGTGCCAGCAGCTTGTTAGAGGGCCCAGATACGCAGTATTTT. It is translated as CASSLLEGPDTQYF.

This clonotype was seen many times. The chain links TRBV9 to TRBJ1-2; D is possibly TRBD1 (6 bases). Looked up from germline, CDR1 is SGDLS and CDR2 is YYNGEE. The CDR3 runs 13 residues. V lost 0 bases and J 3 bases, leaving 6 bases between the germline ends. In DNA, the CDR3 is TGTGCCAGCAGCGTAGACAGGGACTATGGCTACACCTTC. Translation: CASSVDRDYGYTF.

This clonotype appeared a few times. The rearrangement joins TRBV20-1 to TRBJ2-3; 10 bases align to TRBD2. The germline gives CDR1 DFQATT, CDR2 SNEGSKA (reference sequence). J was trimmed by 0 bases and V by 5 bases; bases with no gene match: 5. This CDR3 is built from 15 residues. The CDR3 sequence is CSAQTSGLSTDTQYF. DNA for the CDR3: TGCAGTGCTCAGACTAGCGGGCTAAGCACAGATACGCAGTATTTT.

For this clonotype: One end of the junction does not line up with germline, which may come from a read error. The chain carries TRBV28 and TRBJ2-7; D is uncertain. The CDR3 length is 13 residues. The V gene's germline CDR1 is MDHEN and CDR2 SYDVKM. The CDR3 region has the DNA TGTGCCGGCAGTTTTGGAAGCTCCTACGAGCAGTACTTC. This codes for CAGSFGSSYEQYF. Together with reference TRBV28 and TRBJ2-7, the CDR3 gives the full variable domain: DVKVTQSSRYLVKRTGEKVFLECVQDMDHENMFWYRQDPGLGLRLIYFSYDVKMKEKGDIPEGYSVSREKKERFSLILESASTNQTSMYLCAGSFGSSYEQYFGPGTRLTVT.

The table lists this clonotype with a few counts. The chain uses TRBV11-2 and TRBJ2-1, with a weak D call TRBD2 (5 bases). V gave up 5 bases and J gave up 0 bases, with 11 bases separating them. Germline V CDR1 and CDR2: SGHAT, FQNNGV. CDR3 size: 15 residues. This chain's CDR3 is CASSAAVSSYNEQFF. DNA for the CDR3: TGTGCCAGCAGCGCAGCGGTTAGCTCCTACAATGAGCAGTTCTTC.

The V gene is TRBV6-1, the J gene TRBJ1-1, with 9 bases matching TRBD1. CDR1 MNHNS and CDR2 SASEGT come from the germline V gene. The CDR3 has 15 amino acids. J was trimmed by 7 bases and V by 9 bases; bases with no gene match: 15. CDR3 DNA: TGTGCCAGTAGAGCGAGTACAGGGGGCGCCGGTGAAGCTTTCTTT. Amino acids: CASRASTGGAGEAFF.

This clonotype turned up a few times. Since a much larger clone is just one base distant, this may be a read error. The CDR3 DNA is TGTGCCAGCAGCGTTACAGGCAATGAGCAGTACTTC. This codes for CASSVTGNEQYF. The chain combines TRBV9 with TRBJ2-4, with a possible D match to TRBD1 (5 bases). Germline assignment: CDR1 SGDLS and CDR2 YYNGEE. This CDR3 is 12 amino acids long. V was clipped by 2 bases and J by 13 bases, with 13 bases between them.

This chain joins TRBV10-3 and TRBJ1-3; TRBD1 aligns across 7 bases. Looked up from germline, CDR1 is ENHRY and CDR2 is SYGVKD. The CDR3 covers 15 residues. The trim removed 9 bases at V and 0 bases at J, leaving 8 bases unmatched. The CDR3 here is CAIKGQTDSGNTIYF. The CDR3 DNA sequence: TGTGCCATTAAGGGACAGACCGACTCTGGAAACACCATATATTTT.

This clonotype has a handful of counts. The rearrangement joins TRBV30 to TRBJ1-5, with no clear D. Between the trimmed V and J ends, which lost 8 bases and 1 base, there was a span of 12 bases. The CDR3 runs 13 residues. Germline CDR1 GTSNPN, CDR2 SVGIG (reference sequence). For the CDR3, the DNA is TGTGCCGTAGGCGAGATCAGCAATCAGCCCCAGCATTTT. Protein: CAVGEISNQPQHF. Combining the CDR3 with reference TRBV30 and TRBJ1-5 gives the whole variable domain SQTIHQWPATLVQPVGSPLSLECTVEGTSNPNLYWYRQAAGRGLQLLFYSVGIGQISSEVPQNLSASRPQDRQFILSSKKLLLSDSGFYLCAVGEISNQPQHFGDGTRLSIL.

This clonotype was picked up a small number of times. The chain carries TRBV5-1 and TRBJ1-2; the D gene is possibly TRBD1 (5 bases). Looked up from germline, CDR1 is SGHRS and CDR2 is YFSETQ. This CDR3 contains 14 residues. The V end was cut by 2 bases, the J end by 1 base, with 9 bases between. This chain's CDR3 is CASSFQGFNYGYTF. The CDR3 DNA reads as TGCGCCAGCAGCTTCCAGGGTTTTAACTATGGCTACACCTTC.

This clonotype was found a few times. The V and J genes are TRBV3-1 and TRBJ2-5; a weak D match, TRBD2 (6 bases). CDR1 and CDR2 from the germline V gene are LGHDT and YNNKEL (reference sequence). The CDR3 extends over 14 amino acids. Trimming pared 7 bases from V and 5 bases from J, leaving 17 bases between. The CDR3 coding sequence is TGTGCCAGCAACGCTCTGGGGGGTGGGGAGACCCAGTACTTC. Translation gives CASNALGGGETQYF.

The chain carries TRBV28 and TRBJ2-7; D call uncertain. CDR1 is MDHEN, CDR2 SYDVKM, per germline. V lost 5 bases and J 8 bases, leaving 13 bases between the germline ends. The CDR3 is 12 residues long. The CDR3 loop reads CASSAFPRQQYF. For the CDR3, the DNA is TGTGCCAGCAGTGCATTTCCCCGGCAGCAGTACTTC.

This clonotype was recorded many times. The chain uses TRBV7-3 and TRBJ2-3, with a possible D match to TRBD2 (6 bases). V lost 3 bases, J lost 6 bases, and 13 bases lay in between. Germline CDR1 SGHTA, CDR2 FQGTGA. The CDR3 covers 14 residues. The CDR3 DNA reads TGTGCCAGCAGCTTGGGTAGCGGAGCCGATACGCAGTATTTT. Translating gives CASSLGSGADTQYF.

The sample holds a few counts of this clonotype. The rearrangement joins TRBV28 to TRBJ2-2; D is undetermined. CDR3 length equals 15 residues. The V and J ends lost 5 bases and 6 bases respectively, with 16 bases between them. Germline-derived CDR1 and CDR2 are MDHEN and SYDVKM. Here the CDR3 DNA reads TGTGCCAGCAGTCCTCTAGAGCCCTCGGCCGGGGAGCTGTTTTTT. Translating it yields CASSPLEPSAGELFF.

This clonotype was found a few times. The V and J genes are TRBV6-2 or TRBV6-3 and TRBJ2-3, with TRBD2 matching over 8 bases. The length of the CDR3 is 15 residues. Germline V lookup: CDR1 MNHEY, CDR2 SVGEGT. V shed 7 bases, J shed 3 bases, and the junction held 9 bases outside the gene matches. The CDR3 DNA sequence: TGTGCCAGCAACGCACGGGGGGGCCTTACAGATACGCAGTATTTT. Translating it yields CASNARGGLTDTQYF.

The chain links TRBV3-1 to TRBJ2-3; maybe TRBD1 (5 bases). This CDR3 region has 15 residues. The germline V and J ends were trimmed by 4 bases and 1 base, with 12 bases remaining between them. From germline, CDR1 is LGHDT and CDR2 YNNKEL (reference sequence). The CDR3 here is CASSRDLRGTDTQYF. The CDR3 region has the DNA TGTGCCAGCAGCCGAGATCTCAGGGGCACAGATACGCAGTATTTT.

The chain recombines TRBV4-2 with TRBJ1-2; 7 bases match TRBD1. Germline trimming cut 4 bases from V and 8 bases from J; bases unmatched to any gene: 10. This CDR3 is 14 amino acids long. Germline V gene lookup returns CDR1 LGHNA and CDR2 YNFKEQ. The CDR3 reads CASSPRQGSFGYTF. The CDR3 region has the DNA TGTGCCAGCAGCCCTCGACAGGGAAGTTTCGGCTACACCTTC.

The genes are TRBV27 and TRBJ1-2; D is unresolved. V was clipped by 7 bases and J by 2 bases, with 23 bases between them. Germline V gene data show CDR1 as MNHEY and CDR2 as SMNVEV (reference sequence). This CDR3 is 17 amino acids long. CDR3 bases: TGTGCCAGCACCTTGCGGTTTGGTTCTGAAGGGAACTATGGCTACACCTTC. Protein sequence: CASTLRFGSEGNYGYTF.

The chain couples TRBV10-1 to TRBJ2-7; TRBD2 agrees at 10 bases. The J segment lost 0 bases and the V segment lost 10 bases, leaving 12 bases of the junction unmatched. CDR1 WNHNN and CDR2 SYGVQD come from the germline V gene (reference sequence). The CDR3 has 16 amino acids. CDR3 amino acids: CAMENPWTSGSYEQYF. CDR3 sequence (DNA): TGCGCCATGGAAAACCCTTGGACTAGCGGCTCCTACGAGCAGTACTTC.

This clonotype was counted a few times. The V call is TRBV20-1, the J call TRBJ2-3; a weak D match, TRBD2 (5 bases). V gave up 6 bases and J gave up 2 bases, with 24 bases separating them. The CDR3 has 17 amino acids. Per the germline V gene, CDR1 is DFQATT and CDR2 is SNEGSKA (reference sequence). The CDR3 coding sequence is TGCAGTGCCAAACTAGAGATACTAATGTGGGTCACAGATACGCAGTATTTT. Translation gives CSAKLEILMWVTDTQYF.

The CDR3 loop reads CASSARIRQGSNYGYTF. In DNA, the CDR3 is TGTGCCAGCAGCGCCCGGATTAGGCAGGGGTCTAACTATGGCTACACCTTC. The J gene is TRBJ1-2, the V gene TRBV7-8; a weak D match, TRBD1 (6 bases). Looked up from germline, CDR1 is SGHVS and CDR2 is FQNEAQ. V lost 5 bases and J lost 0, with 19 bases in between. The CDR3 extends over 17 amino acids.